Given below is one TCR beta chain in context. A few counts support this clonotype. Its cognate antigen has yet to be identified. No much larger clonotype is one base removed from it; base qualities were not supplied. PBMCs were isolated by Ficoll-Paque density gradient centrifugation. Taken from the germline V gene, the CDR1 and CDR2 loops are SGHRS and YFSETQ. V loses 4 bases, J loses 3 bases, and the germline ends lie 19 bases apart. The cysteine opens and the phenylalanine closes a CDR3 of 16 amino acids. The read is trimmed to its CDR3 DNA, 48 bases read in frame from base 1. The instrument was an Illumina NovaSeq 6000. TCRalpha and TCRbeta cDNA libraries were constructed by 5'RACE with constant-segment primers, with sample barcodes and unique molecular identifiers being introduced. Trizol reagent was used to extract RNA from every sample. The libraries were amplified in two PCR steps, and the second step added a second sample barcode and Illumina TruSeq adapters. Sequencing of the libraries was done on an Illumina NovaSeq, producing 2 x 150 bp paired-end reads. Processing in the source paper ran as follows. With migec v1.2.7, reads were demultiplexed and then collapsed into UMI-guided consensus sequences. Using mixcr v2.1.11, UMI consensuses were aligned to TRA and TRB V and J templates and then assembled into clonotypes. Expanded or contracted clonotypes were those called significant by both edgeR and NoisET, with noise models trained on biological replicates. For edgeR calls, the cutoffs were a false discovery rate-adjusted p below 0.01 and a log2 fold-change threshold of 1. As an exploratory analysis of dynamics, PCA with hierarchical clustering was applied to max-normalized trajectories of the 1000 most abundant clonotypes. Separately sequenced CD4+ and CD8+ repertoires were used to assign the CD4 or CD8 phenotype of responding clones. Using fastp trimming at Q25 and MiXCR clonotype assembly, TCRdb reanalyzed the public sequencing data and kept in-frame beta chains. Each record represents a unique CDR3 protein, reported with the most common genes and DNA among its rows. These V and J calls originate from TCRdb's pipeline instead of the authors' own analysis. This sample holds approximately 260,000 distinct CDR3 sequences; roughly a sixth were observed only once. 20% to 25% of the sample lies in the top ten.

The sample originates from a study of T-cell memory formation after mild COVID-19 (dated by TCRdb to the early 2020s). Turning to the overall study: TCR sequence clusters from the two donors were found to be largely donor specific. In a couple of donors, T-cell clones that expanded and contracted after mild COVID-19 were followed by sequencing TCRalpha and TCRbeta repertoires longitudinally. The cohort was made up of two young adult volunteers, one female and one male, who were previously healthy. On the study overall, not on this receptor specifically: Contracting CD4+ clones were located mainly in the CM and EM memory subsets, whereas CD8+ clones were found to be enriched in EMRA. From day 15 to 85, contracting clones showed balanced CD4/CD8 phenotypes, whereas a second wave of clones that expanded from day 15 to 37 leaned towards CD4+. Some responding clones were found in pre-infection memory, which suggests that pre-existing cross-reactive memory T cells took part in the SARS-CoV-2 response. Whether the second-wave clones peaking on day 37 were SARS-CoV-2 specific was not confirmed. The study included only a couple of mild cases, and larger cohorts that include severe cases with pre-infection samples were judged to be necessary.

The chain is assembled from TRBV5-1 and TRBJ1-1, with a tentative D gene TRBD1 over 5 matching bases. The source is a man between 18 and 29 years old who had mild COVID-19 (a few samples of this study predate the infection). The sample titles of this study are shuffled in the database, so cell type and time point are left out; the donor was told from shared clones. Sequencing was carried out using PBMCs or a T cell subset sorted from them (not recorded which). The nucleotide sequence is given as TGCGCCAGCAGCCGGGGTCGGAGCAGGGTGGACACTGAAGCTTTCTTT. Its amino acids are CASSRGRSRVDTEAFF.